These T cell receptor beta chains were read from a single sample in a study of shared T cell receptors in the human thymus. Some clones are missing from TCRdb's copy, which holds only in-frame ones; the method was immunoSEQ multiplex PCR. The table has 450,000 to 650,000 clones, 75% to 80% seen once. These data were likewise used in another study, on human thymus T cells.

The sequenced sample consisted of thymocytes. The receptors originated from a boy less than two years old with a congenital heart defect. Each CDR3 is given with its conserved first and last residue. The D gene is left open where the match is weak. Only part of the rows carry a size: once, few, many, or a class if the clone is expanded.

clone size: -
D gene: TRBD1
V gene: TRBV5-1
J gene: TRBJ2-7
CDR3 protein: CASSLEGQGHEQYF
CDR3 DNA: TGCGCCAGCAGCTTGGAGGGACAGGGGCACGAGCAGTACTTC

clone size: -
D gene: -
V gene: TRBV7-3
J gene: TRBJ1-1
CDR3 protein: CASSAESTEAFF
CDR3 DNA: TGTGCCAGCAGCGCGGAGAGCACTGAAGCTTTCTTT

clone size: few
D gene: -
V gene: TRBV7-8
J gene: TRBJ1-1
CDR3 protein: CASSLGSGVWVNTEAFF
CDR3 DNA: TGTGCCAGCAGCTTAGGCTCGGGTGTGTGGGTGAACACTGAAGCTTTCTTT

clone size: -
D gene: -
V gene: TRBV25-1
J gene: TRBJ2-1
CDR3 protein: CATEDRPWAFGLYNEQFF
CDR3 DNA: TGTGCCACCGAAGACAGGCCCTGGGCTTTCGGGCTATACAATGAGCAGTTCTTC

clone size: -
D gene: -
V gene: TRBV30
J gene: TRBJ2-3
CDR3 protein: CAWASGNNDTDTQYF
CDR3 DNA: TGTGCCTGGGCTTCCGGGAATAATGACACAGATACGCAGTATTTT

clone size: -
D gene: -
V gene: TRBV27
J gene: TRBJ1-5
CDR3 protein: CASSLSPPGLNQPQHF
CDR3 DNA: TGTGCCAGCAGTTTATCTCCACCGGGTCTCAATCAGCCCCAGCATTTT

clone size: once
D gene: TRBD2
V gene: TRBV27
J gene: TRBJ2-7
CDR3 protein: CASSLAPSGTDEQYF
CDR3 DNA: TGTGCCAGCAGTTTGGCTCCTAGCGGGACCGACGAGCAGTACTTC

clone size: -
D gene: -
V gene: TRBV18
J gene: TRBJ1-3
CDR3 protein: CASSPPQGSSGNTIYF
CDR3 DNA: TGTGCCAGCTCACCACCGCAGGGGAGCTCTGGAAACACCATATATTTT

clone size: -
D gene: TRBD2
V gene: TRBV7-2
J gene: TRBJ2-7
CDR3 protein: CASSPTSGSNEQYF
CDR3 DNA: TGTGCCAGCAGCCCGACTAGCGGGAGTAACGAGCAGTACTTC

clone size: -
D gene: -
V gene: TRBV9
J gene: TRBJ2-7
CDR3 protein: CASSPPETNSYEQYF
CDR3 DNA: TGTGCCAGCAGCCCACCCGAGACAAACTCCTACGAGCAGTACTTC

clone size: -
D gene: -
V gene: TRBV6-1
J gene: TRBJ1-4
CDR3 protein: CASRDSLEKLFF
CDR3 DNA: TGTGCCAGCAGGGACAGTTTAGAAAAACTGTTTTTT

clone size: -
D gene: -
V gene: TRBV30
J gene: TRBJ2-3
CDR3 protein: CAWSPPGGRSDTQYF
CDR3 DNA: TGTGCCTGGTCCCCCCCCGGGGGAAGGTCAGATACGCAGTATTTT

clone size: once
D gene: -
V gene: TRBV4-1
J gene: TRBJ2-5
CDR3 protein: CASSPKTGEVGETQYF
CDR3 DNA: TGCGCCAGCAGCCCGAAGACGGGGGAGGTAGGGGAGACCCAGTACTTC

clone size: -
D gene: TRBD2
V gene: TRBV29-1
J gene: TRBJ2-2
CDR3 protein: CSVETSGRAPGELFF
CDR3 DNA: TGCAGCGTTGAGACTAGCGGGAGGGCCCCCGGGGAGCTGTTTTTT

clone size: -
D gene: TRBD1
V gene: TRBV30
J gene: TRBJ1-1
CDR3 protein: CAWRDRDRDLPEAFF
CDR3 DNA: TGTGCCTGGAGGGACCGGGACAGGGACTTGCCCGAAGCTTTCTTT

clone size: once
D gene: -
V gene: TRBV6-5
J gene: TRBJ2-2
CDR3 protein: CASRTASATGELFF
CDR3 DNA: TGTGCCAGCAGAACCGCTAGCGCCACCGGGGAGCTGTTTTTT

clone size: -
D gene: TRBD2
V gene: TRBV11-2
J gene: TRBJ2-7
CDR3 protein: CASSSSGTSGRPYEQYF
CDR3 DNA: TGTGCCAGCAGCTCTAGTGGGACTAGCGGGAGACCCTACGAGCAGTACTTC

clone size: -
D gene: TRBD2
V gene: TRBV6-5
J gene: TRBJ2-3
CDR3 protein: CASSASGATDTQYF
CDR3 DNA: TGTGCCAGCAGTGCTAGCGGGGCCACAGATACGCAGTATTTT

clone size: -
D gene: -
V gene: TRBV11-2
J gene: TRBJ1-3
CDR3 protein: CASSLEGASDGNTIYF
CDR3 DNA: TGTGCCAGCAGCTTAGAAGGGGCATCGGATGGAAACACCATATATTTT

clone size: -
D gene: TRBD2
V gene: TRBV7-8
J gene: TRBJ2-1
CDR3 protein: CASSSHSGSRIGSYNEQFF
CDR3 DNA: TGTGCCAGCAGCTCCCATAGCGGGAGCCGGATAGGATCCTACAATGAGCAGTTCTTC

clone size: -
D gene: -
V gene: TRBV19
J gene: TRBJ2-5
CDR3 protein: CASGRGARETQYF
CDR3 DNA: TGTGCCAGTGGCCGGGGGGCTCGGGAGACCCAGTACTTC

clone size: -
D gene: -
V gene: TRBV2
J gene: TRBJ1-4
CDR3 protein: CASTPRGRAGQKLFF
CDR3 DNA: TGTGCCAGCACCCCTAGGGGACGCGCGGGGCAGAAACTGTTTTTT

clone size: -
D gene: TRBD2
V gene: TRBV4-1
J gene: TRBJ2-7
CDR3 protein: CASSQGPGTSGYEQYF
CDR3 DNA: TGCGCCAGCAGCCAAGGCCCCGGGACTAGCGGCTACGAGCAGTACTTC

clone size: once
D gene: TRBD2
V gene: TRBV4-1
J gene: TRBJ2-5
CDR3 protein: CASSQSSSGREETQYF
CDR3 DNA: TGCGCCAGCAGCCAATCCTCTAGCGGGAGGGAAGAGACCCAGTACTTC

clone size: few
D gene: -
V gene: TRBV4-1
J gene: TRBJ1-1
CDR3 protein: CASSQAPPGGMNTEAFF
CDR3 DNA: TGCGCCAGCAGCCAAGCCCCACCGGGGGGCATGAACACTGAAGCTTTCTTT

clone size: -
D gene: -
V gene: TRBV25-1
J gene: TRBJ2-7
CDR3 protein: CASSEGLGYSYEQYF
CDR3 DNA: TGTGCCAGCAGTGAAGGGCTGGGTTACTCCTACGAGCAGTACTTC

clone size: -
D gene: -
V gene: TRBV5-4
J gene: TRBJ2-7
CDR3 protein: CASSLQTNPYEQYF
CDR3 DNA: TGTGCCAGCAGCTTGCAAACAAACCCCTACGAGCAGTACTTC

clone size: few
D gene: -
V gene: TRBV7-9
J gene: TRBJ2-7
CDR3 protein: CASSSDSPASYEQYF
CDR3 DNA: TGTGCCAGCAGCTCCGACAGCCCAGCCTCCTACGAGCAGTACTTC

clone size: -
D gene: -
V gene: TRBV29-1
J gene: TRBJ1-5
CDR3 protein: CSVEGGTIKPQHF
CDR3 DNA: TGCAGCGTTGAAGGGGGGACAATCAAGCCCCAGCATTTT

clone size: -
D gene: -
V gene: TRBV4-1
J gene: TRBJ2-1
CDR3 protein: CASSQEASIYNEQFF
CDR3 DNA: TGCGCCAGCAGCCAAGAGGCCTCGATCTACAATGAGCAGTTCTTC

clone size: -
D gene: TRBD1
V gene: TRBV6-5
J gene: TRBJ1-5
CDR3 protein: CASSPDRDSNQPQHF
CDR3 DNA: TGTGCCAGCAGCCCTGACAGGGACAGCAATCAGCCCCAGCATTTT

clone size: -
D gene: TRBD2
V gene: TRBV28
J gene: TRBJ2-2
CDR3 protein: CASSRNTTSGPDTGELFF
CDR3 DNA: TGTGCCAGCAGCCGAAATACGACTAGCGGCCCGGACACCGGGGAGCTGTTTTTT

clone size: -
D gene: TRBD1
V gene: TRBV11-2
J gene: TRBJ2-1
CDR3 protein: CASSLVRGTETYNEQFF
CDR3 DNA: TGTGCCAGCAGCTTAGTCAGGGGGACAGAGACCTACAATGAGCAGTTCTTC

clone size: -
D gene: -
V gene: TRBV10-3
J gene: TRBJ2-3
CDR3 protein: CATGQPPTDTQYF
CDR3 DNA: TGTGCCACGGGTCAGCCCCCCACAGATACGCAGTATTTT

clone size: -
D gene: -
V gene: TRBV30
J gene: TRBJ2-7
CDR3 protein: CASSTVRYEQYF
CDR3 DNA: TGTGCCTCTTCGACAGTTCGCTACGAGCAGTACTTC

clone size: -
D gene: -
V gene: TRBV4-3
J gene: TRBJ1-3
CDR3 protein: CASSQEIPGGRRHGSGNTIYF
CDR3 DNA: TGCGCCAGCAGCCAAGAGATTCCTGGGGGCAGGCGGCACGGCTCTGGAAACACCATATATTTT

clone size: few
D gene: -
V gene: TRBV6-1
J gene: TRBJ2-5
CDR3 protein: CASSEGGGGETQYF
CDR3 DNA: TGTGCCAGCAGTGAAGGTGGGGGCGGAGAGACCCAGTACTTC

clone size: few
D gene: TRBD2
V gene: TRBV19
J gene: TRBJ2-7
CDR3 protein: CASSIGAAGGYEQYF
CDR3 DNA: TGTGCCAGTAGTATAGGGGCAGCGGGGGGCTACGAGCAGTACTTC

clone size: -
D gene: TRBD1
V gene: TRBV6-1
J gene: TRBJ1-1
CDR3 protein: CASRAWGQGTHEAFF
CDR3 DNA: TGTGCCAGCAGAGCCTGGGGACAGGGGACCCATGAAGCTTTCTTT

clone size: -
D gene: TRBD2
V gene: TRBV5-4
J gene: TRBJ2-7
CDR3 protein: CASSLVLAGGNPSYEQYF
CDR3 DNA: TGTGCCAGCAGCTTGGTTCTAGCGGGAGGAAATCCCTCCTACGAGCAGTACTTC

clone size: -
D gene: -
V gene: TRBV9
J gene: TRBJ2-5
CDR3 protein: CASSPSDGTQYF
CDR3 DNA: TGTGCCAGCAGTCCTAGCGATGGGACCCAGTACTTC

clone size: -
D gene: -
V gene: TRBV4-2
J gene: TRBJ2-7
CDR3 protein: CASSQEGSTAYEQYF
CDR3 DNA: TGTGCCAGCAGCCAAGAGGGCTCTACAGCCTACGAGCAGTACTTC

clone size: -
D gene: TRBD2
V gene: TRBV4-1
J gene: TRBJ2-7
CDR3 protein: CASSRHEREGRRGYEQYF
CDR3 DNA: TGCGCCAGCAGCCGTCACGAGCGGGAGGGCCGTCGGGGCTACGAGCAGTACTTC

clone size: -
D gene: TRBD2
V gene: TRBV27
J gene: TRBJ2-7
CDR3 protein: CASSPPGLAGGLNDEQYF
CDR3 DNA: TGTGCCAGCAGTCCTCCCGGACTAGCGGGAGGGCTAAACGACGAGCAGTACTTC

clone size: -
D gene: -
V gene: TRBV19
J gene: TRBJ2-1
CDR3 protein: CASRLGDEQFF
CDR3 DNA: TGTGCCAGTCGGCTGGGAGATGAGCAGTTCTTC